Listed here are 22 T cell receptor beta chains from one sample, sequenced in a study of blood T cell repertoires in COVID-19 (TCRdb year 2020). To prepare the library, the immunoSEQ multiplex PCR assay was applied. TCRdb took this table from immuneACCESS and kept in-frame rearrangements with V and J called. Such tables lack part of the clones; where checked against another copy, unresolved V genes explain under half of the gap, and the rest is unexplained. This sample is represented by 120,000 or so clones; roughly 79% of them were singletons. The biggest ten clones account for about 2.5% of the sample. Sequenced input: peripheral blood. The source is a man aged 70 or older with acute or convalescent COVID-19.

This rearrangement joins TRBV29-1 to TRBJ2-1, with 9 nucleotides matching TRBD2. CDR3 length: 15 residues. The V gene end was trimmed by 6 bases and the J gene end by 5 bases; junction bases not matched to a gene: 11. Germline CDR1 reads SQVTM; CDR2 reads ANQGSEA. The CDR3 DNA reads TGCAGCGTACCGGGACTAGCTGCCGGGAACAATGAGCAGTTCTTC. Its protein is CSVPGLAAGNNEQFF.

The CDR3 coding sequence is TGTGCCATCAGCTACGGGACTAGCGGGGGGGCCGATGATACGCAGTATTTT. Protein sequence: CAISYGTSGGADDTQYF. The chain couples TRBV10-3 to TRBJ2-3, with 16 positions matching TRBD2. With 6 bases clipped from V and 6 bases from J, the junction kept 9 bases outside the gene matches. CDR3 length equals 17 residues. The V gene's germline CDR1 is ENHRY and CDR2 SYGVKD.

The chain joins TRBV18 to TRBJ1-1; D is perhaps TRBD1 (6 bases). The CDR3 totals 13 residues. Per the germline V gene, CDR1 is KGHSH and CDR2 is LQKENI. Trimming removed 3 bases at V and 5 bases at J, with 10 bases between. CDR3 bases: TGTGCCAGCTCACCGGGGGCCGGGACTGAAGCTTTCTTT. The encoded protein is CASSPGAGTEAFF.

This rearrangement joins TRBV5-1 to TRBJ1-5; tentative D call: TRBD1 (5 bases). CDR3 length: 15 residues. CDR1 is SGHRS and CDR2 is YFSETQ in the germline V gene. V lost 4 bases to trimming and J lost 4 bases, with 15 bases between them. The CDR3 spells CASSRGTRENQPQHF. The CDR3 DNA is TGCGCCAGCAGCCGTGGGACCCGGGAGAATCAGCCCCAGCATTTT.

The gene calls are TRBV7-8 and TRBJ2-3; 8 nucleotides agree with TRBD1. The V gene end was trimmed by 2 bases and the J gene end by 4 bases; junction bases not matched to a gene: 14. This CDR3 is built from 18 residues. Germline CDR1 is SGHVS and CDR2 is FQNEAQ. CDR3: CASSLNGQGGRVADTQYF. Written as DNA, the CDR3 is TGTGCCAGCAGCTTAAACGGACAGGGCGGTCGTGTAGCAGATACGCAGTATTTT.

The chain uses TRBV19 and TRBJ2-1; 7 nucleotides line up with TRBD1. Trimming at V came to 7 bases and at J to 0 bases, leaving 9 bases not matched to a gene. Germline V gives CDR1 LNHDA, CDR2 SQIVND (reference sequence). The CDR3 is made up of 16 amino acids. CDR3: CASTKGAFSSYNEQFF. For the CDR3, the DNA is TGTGCCAGTACCAAGGGGGCGTTCAGCTCCTACAATGAGCAGTTCTTC.

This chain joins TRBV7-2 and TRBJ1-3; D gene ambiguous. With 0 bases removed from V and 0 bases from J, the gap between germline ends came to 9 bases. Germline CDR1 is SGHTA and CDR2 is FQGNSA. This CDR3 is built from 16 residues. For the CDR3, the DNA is TGTGCCAGCAGCTTAGCGCCGACTTACTCTGGAAACACCATATATTTT. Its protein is CASSLAPTYSGNTIYF.

The CDR3 sequence: CASSSGTSVSEQYF. The CDR3 nucleotides are TGTGCCAGCAGTTCCGGGACTAGCGTTTCCGAGCAGTACTTC. This chain connects TRBV7-2 to TRBJ2-7; TRBD2 matches 10 bases. From germline, CDR1 is SGHTA and CDR2 FQGNSA. After removal of 6 bases from V and 6 bases from J, the junction contained 8 bases not matched to a gene. The CDR3 extends over 14 amino acids.

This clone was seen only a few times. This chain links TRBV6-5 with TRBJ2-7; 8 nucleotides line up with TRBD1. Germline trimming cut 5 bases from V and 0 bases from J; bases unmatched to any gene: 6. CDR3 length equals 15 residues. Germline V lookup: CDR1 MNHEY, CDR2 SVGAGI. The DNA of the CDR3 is TGTGCCAGCAGTCTCGGACAGGGACGCTCCTACGAGCAGTACTTC. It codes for CASSLGQGRSYEQYF.

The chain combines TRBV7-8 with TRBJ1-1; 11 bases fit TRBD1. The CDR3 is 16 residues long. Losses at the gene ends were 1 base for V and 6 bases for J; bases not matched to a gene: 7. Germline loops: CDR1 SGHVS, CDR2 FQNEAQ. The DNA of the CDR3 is TGTGCCAGCAGCTTAGTGCGTGGACAGGGGGCGTCTGAAGCTTTCTTT. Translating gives CASSLVRGQGASEAFF.

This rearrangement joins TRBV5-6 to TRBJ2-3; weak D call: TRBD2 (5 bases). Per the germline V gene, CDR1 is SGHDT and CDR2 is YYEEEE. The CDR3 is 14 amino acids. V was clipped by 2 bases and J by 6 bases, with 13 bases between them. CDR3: CASSFTGSIDTQYF. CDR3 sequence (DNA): TGTGCCAGCAGCTTTACGGGGAGTATTGATACGCAGTATTTT.

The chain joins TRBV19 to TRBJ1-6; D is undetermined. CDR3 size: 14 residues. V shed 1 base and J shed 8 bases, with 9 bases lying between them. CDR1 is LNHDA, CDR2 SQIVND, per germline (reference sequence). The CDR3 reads CASSIGREYSPLHF. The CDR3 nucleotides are TGTGCCAGTAGTATAGGTCGGGAGTATTCACCCCTCCACTTT.

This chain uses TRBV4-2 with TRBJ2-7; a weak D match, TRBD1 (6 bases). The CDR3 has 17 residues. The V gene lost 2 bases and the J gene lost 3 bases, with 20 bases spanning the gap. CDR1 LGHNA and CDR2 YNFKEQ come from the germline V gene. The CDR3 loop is CASSQSLPGVYYYEQYF. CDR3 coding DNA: TGTGCCAGCAGCCAATCACTTCCAGGGGTCTACTACTACGAGCAGTACTTC.

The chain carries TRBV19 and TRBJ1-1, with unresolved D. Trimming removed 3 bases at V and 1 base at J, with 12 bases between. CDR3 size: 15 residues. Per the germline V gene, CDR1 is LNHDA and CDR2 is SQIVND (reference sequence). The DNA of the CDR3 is TGTGCCAGTAGTATCCAAGGAGTGGAGAACACTGAAGCTTTCTTT. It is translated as CASSIQGVENTEAFF.

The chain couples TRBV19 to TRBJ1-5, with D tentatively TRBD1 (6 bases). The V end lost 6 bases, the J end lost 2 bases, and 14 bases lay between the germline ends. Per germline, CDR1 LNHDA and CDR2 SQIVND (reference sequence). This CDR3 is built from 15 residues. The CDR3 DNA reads TGTGCCAGTAGCACACAGGGAAATGGCAATCAGCCCCAGCATTTT. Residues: CASSTQGNGNQPQHF.

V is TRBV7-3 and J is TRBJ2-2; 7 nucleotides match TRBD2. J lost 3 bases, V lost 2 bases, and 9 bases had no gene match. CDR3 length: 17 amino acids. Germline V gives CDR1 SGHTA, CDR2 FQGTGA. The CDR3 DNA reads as TGTGCCAGCAGCTTATGGACTAGGGCTAATTACACCGGGGAGCTGTTTTTT. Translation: CASSLWTRANYTGELFF.

This CDR3 reads CATSRGAGAGANVLTF. DNA for the CDR3: TGTGCCACCAGCAGAGGAGCGGGAGCTGGGGCCAACGTCCTGACTTTC. The V call is TRBV15, the J call TRBJ2-6; 8 bases agree with TRBD2. Germline V lookup: CDR1 LNHNV, CDR2 YYDKDF (reference sequence). V gave up 1 base and J gave up 2 bases; unmatched junction bases: 1. CDR3 length equals 16 residues. Filled out from reference TRBV15 and TRBJ2-6, the complete variable domain reads DAMVIQNPRYQVTQFGKPVTLSCSQTLNHNVMYWYQQKSSQAPKLLFHYYDKDFNNEADTPDNFQSRRPNTSFCFLDIRSPGLGDTAMYLCATSRGAGAGANVLTFGAGSRLTVL.

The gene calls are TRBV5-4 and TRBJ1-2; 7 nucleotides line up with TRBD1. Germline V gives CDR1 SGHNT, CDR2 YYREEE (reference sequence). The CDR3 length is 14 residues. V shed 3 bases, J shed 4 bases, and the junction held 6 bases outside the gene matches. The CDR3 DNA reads TGTGCCAGCAGCTCACAGGGGATCCCCTATGGCTACACCTTC. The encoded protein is CASSSQGIPYGYTF.

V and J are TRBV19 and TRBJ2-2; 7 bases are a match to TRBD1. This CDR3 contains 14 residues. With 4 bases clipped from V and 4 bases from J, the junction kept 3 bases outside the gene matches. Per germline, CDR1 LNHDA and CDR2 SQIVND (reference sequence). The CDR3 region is CASSTTGITGELFF. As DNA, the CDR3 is TGTGCCAGTAGTACGACAGGGATCACCGGGGAGCTGTTTTTT.

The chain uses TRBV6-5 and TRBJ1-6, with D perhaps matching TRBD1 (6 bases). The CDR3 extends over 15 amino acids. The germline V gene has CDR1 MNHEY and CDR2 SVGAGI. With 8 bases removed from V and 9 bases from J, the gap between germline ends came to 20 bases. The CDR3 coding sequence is TGTGCCAGCCGCCGAAACCGGGACATGGGTTCACCCCTCCACTTT. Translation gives CASRRNRDMGSPLHF.

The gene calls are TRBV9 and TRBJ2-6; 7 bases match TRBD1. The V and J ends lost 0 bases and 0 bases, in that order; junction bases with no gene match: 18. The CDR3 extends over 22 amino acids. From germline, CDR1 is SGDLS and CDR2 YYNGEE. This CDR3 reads CASSVAPVGTRQGTSGANVLTF. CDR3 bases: TGTGCCAGCAGCGTAGCTCCGGTAGGCACCCGACAGGGAACCTCTGGGGCCAACGTCCTGACTTTC.

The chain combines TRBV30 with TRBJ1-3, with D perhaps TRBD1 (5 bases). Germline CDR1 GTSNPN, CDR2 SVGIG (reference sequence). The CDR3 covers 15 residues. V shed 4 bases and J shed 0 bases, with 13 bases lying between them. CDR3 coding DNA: TGTGCCTGGAACCCGGGACTCATCTCTGGAAACACCATATATTTT. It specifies CAWNPGLISGNTIYF.